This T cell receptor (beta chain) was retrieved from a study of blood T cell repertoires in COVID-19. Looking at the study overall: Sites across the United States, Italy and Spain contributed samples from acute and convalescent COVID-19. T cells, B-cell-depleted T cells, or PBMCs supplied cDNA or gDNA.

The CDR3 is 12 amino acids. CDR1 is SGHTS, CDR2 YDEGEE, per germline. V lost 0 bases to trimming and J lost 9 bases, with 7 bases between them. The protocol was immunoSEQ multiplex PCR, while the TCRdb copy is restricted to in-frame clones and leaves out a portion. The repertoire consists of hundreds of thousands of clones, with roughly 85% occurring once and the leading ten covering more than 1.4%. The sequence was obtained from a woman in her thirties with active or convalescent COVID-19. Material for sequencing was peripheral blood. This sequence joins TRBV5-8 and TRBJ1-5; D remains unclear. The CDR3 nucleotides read TGTGCCAGCAGCTTGGTTGCCAGGCCCCAGCATTTT. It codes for CASSLVARPQHF.